Shown below are 15 T cell receptor beta chains from a single sample sequenced in a study of low-dose radiotherapy and immunotherapy resistance in tumors. As for time point: before trial treatment. First-strand cDNA relied on TRAV- and TRBV-specific primers spanning alpha and beta chains. PCR amplification of the TCRs was performed with Phusion for 20 to 25 PCR cycles, and it relied on a constant-region primer together with a V-primer adapter. A single record per CDR3 protein comes from TCRdb applying MiXCR to the reads. The data contain roughly 54,000 distinct CDR3 sequences, approximately 25% of them seen just once; the ten biggest clones take up approximately 5.4%. Sequenced here: PBMCs, sampled before treatment. All receptors come from a male donor with prostate cancer.

This clonotype was counted many times. The rearrangement links TRBV15 to TRBJ2-5, with D uncertain. V was pared by 0 bases and J by 4 bases, with 12 bases between. The germline gives CDR1 LNHNV, CDR2 YYDKDF (reference sequence). The CDR3 runs 15 residues. The CDR3 reads CATSRDPGPPETQYF. DNA for the CDR3: TGTGCCACCAGCAGAGATCCCGGACCCCCAGAGACCCAGTACTTC.

This clonotype was observed at least ten times. The chain is built from TRBV7-9 and TRBJ2-7; TRBD1 or TRBD2 may be the D gene (6 bases each). V dropped 5 bases and J dropped 1 base, with 21 bases sitting between them. CDR1 is SEHNR and CDR2 is FQNEAQ in the germline V gene (reference sequence). The CDR3 totals 17 residues. The CDR3 here is CASSLLRGRGLSYEQYF. CDR3 bases: TGTGCCAGCAGCCTCCTCCGAGGACGGGGGCTATCCTACGAGCAGTACTTC.

This clonotype was seen many times. This chain joins TRBV12-3 or TRBV12-4 and TRBJ2-7; 7 bases are shared with TRBD1. This CDR3 spans 15 amino acids. V lost 5 bases and J lost 2; bases outside the gene matches: 9. As DNA, the CDR3 is TGTGCCAGCAGTGTCAGGGGGAATGGGGCCTACGAGCAGTACTTC. Residues: CASSVRGNGAYEQYF.

The V call is TRBV6-2 or TRBV6-3, the J call TRBJ2-3; weak D call: TRBD1 (5 bases). The CDR3 has 14 residues. The V gene's germline CDR1 is MNHEY and CDR2 SVGEGT. V was cut by 6 bases and J by 6 bases, with 16 bases left in between. The CDR3 reads CASSRLGAKDTQYF. As DNA, the CDR3 is TGTGCCAGCAGCCGATTAGGGGCGAAGGATACGCAGTATTTT.

The J gene is TRBJ2-1, the V gene TRBV24-1; maybe TRBD1 (6 bases). The V end was cut by 4 bases, the J end by 7 bases, with 13 bases between. The CDR3 has 14 amino acids. Germline CDR1 and CDR2: KGHDR and SFDVKD. The CDR3 is CATSDPGQTNEQFF. DNA of the CDR3: TGTGCCACCAGTGACCCCGGACAGACAAATGAGCAGTTCTTC.

V and J are TRBV19 and TRBJ2-1; 10 nucleotides match TRBD2. V was pared by 4 bases and J by 0 bases, with 6 bases of the junction left unmatched. The CDR3 consists of 17 residues. CDR1 and CDR2 from the germline V gene are LNHDA and SQIVND (reference sequence). As DNA, the CDR3 is TGTGCCAGTAGTAAGGTCGTAGCGGGGGGCTCCTACAATGAGCAGTTCTTC. It encodes CASSKVVAGGSYNEQFF.

Concerning this clonotype: This likely stems from a read error, as it lies one base from a far larger clone. The gene calls are TRBV19 and TRBJ2-5; D possibly corresponds to TRBD2 (6 bases). V lost 6 bases to trimming and J lost 11 bases, with 19 bases between them. The CDR3 has 13 amino acids. Germline loops: CDR1 LNHDA, CDR2 SQIVND (reference sequence). CDR3 region: CASSDAGINEQYF. For the CDR3, the DNA is TGTGCCAGTAGCGACGCGGGGATCAATGAGCAGTACTTC.

V and J are TRBV28 and TRBJ2-7, with 7 bases matching TRBD1. The CDR3 sequence is 15 residues long. Germline V gives CDR1 MDHEN, CDR2 SYDVKM. V shed 11 bases, J shed 0 bases, and the junction held 13 bases outside the gene matches. CDR3: CALGKTGPSSYEQYF. In nucleotides, the CDR3 is TGTGCCCTCGGCAAGACAGGGCCGAGCTCCTACGAGCAGTACTTC.

This clonotype occurred many times. The chain combines TRBV28 with TRBJ1-5; D call uncertain. There are 11 residues in the CDR3. Trimming removed 5 bases at V and 11 bases at J, with 10 bases between. Germline-derived CDR1 and CDR2 are MDHEN and SYDVKM. CDR3 nucleotides: TGTGCCAGCAGTCCCCCACCGTCCCAGCATTTT. This translates into CASSPPPSQHF.

This clonotype is judged medium-sized. The gene calls are TRBV28 and TRBJ1-6, with 8 bases fitting TRBD1. J was trimmed by 6 bases and V by 6 bases; bases with no gene match: 10. In germline, CDR1 is MDHEN, CDR2 SYDVKM. The CDR3 is 16 amino acids. CDR3 loop: CASSLADRGSNSPLHF. In nucleotides, the CDR3 is TGTGCCAGCAGCCTAGCTGACAGGGGAAGTAATTCACCCCTCCACTTT.

This rearrangement joins TRBV27 to TRBJ2-2, with 7 bases lining up with TRBD1. The V segment lost 7 bases and the J segment 7 bases; nucleotides outside the gene matches: 9. The CDR3 is 14 residues long. Germline values: CDR1 MNHEY, CDR2 SMNVEV (reference sequence). The CDR3 loop reads CASTLTGRDGELFF. CDR3 coding DNA: TGTGCCAGCACCCTGACAGGGCGCGACGGGGAGCTGTTTTTT.

As to this clonotype: Since a far larger clone is one base different, this is likely a read error. V usage is TRBV5-1 and J usage is TRBJ2-5, with 12 bases identical to TRBD2. The CDR3 covers 15 residues. V lost 5 bases and J lost 11; bases outside the gene matches: 13. Germline V gene data show CDR1 as SGHRS and CDR2 as YFSETQ. The CDR3 sequence: CASRQLAGGHNEQYF. The CDR3 DNA sequence: TGCGCCAGCAGACAACTAGCGGGGGGCCACAATGAGCAGTACTTC.

This clonotype was recorded a few times. The V call is TRBV7-9, the J call TRBJ2-7; D is ambiguous. V was clipped by 5 bases and J by 5 bases, with 19 bases between them. CDR1 and CDR2 from the germline V gene are SEHNR and FQNEAQ (reference sequence). The CDR3 totals 15 residues. The CDR3, as DNA: TGTGCCAGCAGCCTTCGGACGACCGGGCGGCACGAGCAGTACTTC. This gives the protein CASSLRTTGRHEQYF.

This clonotype was detected ten times or more. The J gene is TRBJ1-6, the V gene TRBV12-3 or TRBV12-4; 9 nucleotides agree with TRBD1. With V trimmed by 6 bases and J by 9 bases, 12 bases remained unmatched. The CDR3 has 16 amino acids. CDR3 DNA sequence: TGTGCCAGCAGCTCAATTCCGGGACAGGGAAGTTCACCCCTCCACTTT. It is translated as CASSSIPGQGSSPLHF.

This clonotype was recorded many times. The chain uses TRBV27 and TRBJ2-3, with no clear D. Germline V CDR1 and CDR2: MNHEY, SMNVEV (reference sequence). The CDR3 is 16 residues long. V dropped 3 bases and J dropped 2 bases, with 15 bases sitting between them. In nucleotides, the CDR3 is TGTGCCAGCAGTTTCAATTTAGGGCAGCACACAGATACGCAGTATTTT. Amino acids: CASSFNLGQHTDTQYF.